This entry concerns a single T cell receptor (beta chain). Authors' processing steps: Estimates of nucleated cell counts were drawn from the amplification of reference gene primers. Repertoires were generated with immunoSEQ multiplex PCR, while TCRdb's copy carries only in-frame clones and drops some. V, J and clone size reflect that table, while D and trimming were determined from the DNA. The sample carries 140,000 to 150,000 clones, about 89% recorded once. This CDR3 is 14 amino acids long. The V gene end was trimmed by 0 bases and the J gene end by 8 bases; junction bases not matched to a gene: 4. Germline V lookup: CDR1 SGDLS, CDR2 YYNGEE. This sample is drawn from a study of blood T cell repertoires in COVID-19.

V and J are TRBV9 and TRBJ1-2; TRBD1 aligns across 10 bases. Material: PBMCs or T cells enriched from blood (not recorded which). This TCR was recovered from a man aged 55 to 69 who had recovered from COVID-19. The CDR3 spells CASSVARDRGGYTF. Written as DNA, the CDR3 is TGTGCCAGCAGCGTAGCCCGGGACAGGGGCGGCTACACCTTC.